This T cell receptor (beta chain) appears in the sequencing data of a study of blood T cell repertoires in COVID-19. Study context: Researchers got acute and convalescent COVID-19 samples from the United States, Italy and Spain. Sample material is recorded as cDNA or gDNA derived from T cells, B-cell-depleted T cells, or PBMCs.

Original methodology: Using reference gene primer amplification, nucleated cell counts were estimated. Some clones are missing from TCRdb's copy, which holds only in-frame ones; the method was immunoSEQ multiplex PCR. V and J calls and clone size are those listed in that table; D and trimming were worked out from the DNA. The sample has nearly 250,000 clones, more than 75% seen once. This clone was observed a few times. Germline-derived CDR1 and CDR2 are MDHEN and SYDVKM. V dropped 3 bases and J dropped 7; count of bases not matched to a gene: 18. The CDR3 consists of 18 residues. The receptor was derived from a woman aged 55-69 years who had recovered from COVID-19. The chain combines TRBV28 with TRBJ1-5; TRBD1 matches at 7 bases. The specimen was peripheral blood. CDR3 sequence reads: CASSFPSTGRRASQPQHF. The CDR3 DNA reads as TGTGCCAGCAGTTTCCCCTCGACAGGGAGGCGCGCCAGCCAGCCCCAGCATTTT. The complete variable domain, with remaining parts taken from reference TRBV28 and TRBJ1-5, reads DVKVTQSSRYLVKRTGEKVFLECVQDMDHENMFWYRQDPGLGLRLIYFSYDVKMKEKGDIPEGYSVSREKKERFSLILESASTNQTSMYLCASSFPSTGRRASQPQHFGDGTRLSIL.